This T cell receptor beta chain was observed in a study of shared clonotypes between healthy human individuals. Only in-frame clones appear in the TCRdb table, and some are missing; sequencing was by immunoSEQ multiplex PCR. The table shows roughly 400,000 clones, with around 96% occurring only once. This receptor was identified in a man aged 25 to 45 in good health. The specimen sequenced was memory CD8+ T cells sorted from blood. The subset here: CD45RO+ cells pooled with CCR7-negative TemRA cells.

The CDR3 protein is CASSLEGANYGYTF. The CDR3 DNA reads as TGTGCCAGCAGCTTAGAGGGGGCCAACTATGGCTACACCTTC. The V call is TRBV7-9, the J call TRBJ1-2; 7 bases map to TRBD1. The CDR3 loop spans 14 amino acids. In germline, CDR1 is SEHNR, CDR2 FQNEAQ (reference sequence). V was clipped by 1 base and J by 2 bases; unmatched bases: 1. The full variable domain, in which reference TRBV7-9 and TRBJ1-2 provide the parts outside the CDR3, is DTGVSQNPRHKITKRGQNVTFRCDPISEHNRLYWYRQTLGQGPEFLTYFQNEAQLEKSRLLSDRFSAERPKGSFSTLEIQRTEQGDSAMYLCASSLEGANYGYTFGSGTRLTVV.